Listed here are 4 T cell receptor beta chains from one sample, sequenced in a study of control samples from healthy donors and cancer patients. Profiling relied on immunoSEQ multiplex PCR, and the TCRdb table lists in-frame clones only, not all of them. Counted here are some 71,000 clones, about 89% occurring once; the ten biggest clones make up under 2.5%. Sequenced material: PBMCs. The origin of the receptors is a woman aged 45-65 years with head and neck cancer.

The rearrangement joins TRBV7-9 to TRBJ2-3; TRBD2 matches at 12 bases. There are 18 residues in the CDR3. The ends lost 5 bases at V and 0 bases at J; junction bases unmatched: 9. CDR1 is SEHNR, CDR2 FQNEAQ, per germline (reference sequence). CDR3 DNA sequence: TGTGCCAGCAGCCCTAGGACTAGCGGGGCTATAAGCACAGATACGCAGTATTTT. Its protein product is CASSPRTSGAISTDTQYF.

This chain uses TRBV19 with TRBJ1-5, with D unresolved. CDR1 and CDR2 (germline): LNHDA, SQIVND (reference sequence). Trimming cost V 7 bases and J 5 bases, with 12 bases left between them. This CDR3 has 13 amino acids. In nucleotides, the CDR3 is TGTGCCAGTACCCTCGACAAATATCAGCCCCAGCATTTT. Residues: CASTLDKYQPQHF.

The rearrangement links TRBV6-5 to TRBJ2-2; D is tentatively TRBD1 or TRBD2 (5 bases each). Germline CDR1 is MNHEY and CDR2 is SVGAGI. The CDR3 runs 12 residues. The V gene lost 8 bases and the J gene lost 2 bases, with 6 bases spanning the gap. The CDR3 bases are TGTGCCAGCGGGGGAAACACCGGGGAGCTGTTTTTT. Translation gives CASGGNTGELFF.

This CDR3 reads CASSLGPTGMETQYF. CDR3 bases: TGTGCCAGCAGCTTGGGTCCGACTGGGATGGAGACCCAGTACTTC. The chain links TRBV5-4 to TRBJ2-5; D is undetermined. The length of the CDR3 is 15 residues. The germline V gene has CDR1 SGHNT and CDR2 YYREEE (reference sequence). V was cut by 0 bases and J by 5 bases, with 14 bases left in between.